These 22 T cell receptor beta chains originate from one sample sequenced in a study of T cells after yellow fever vaccination. A single record per CDR3 protein comes from TCRdb applying MiXCR to the 5' RACE reads. The table has a few hundred thousand distinct CDR3 sequences, roughly 9% seen once. The material was CD4+ T cells sorted from PBMCs, obtained 5 days after the yellow fever booster vaccination. The receptor source for this set is a young man who received the YFV17D yellow fever vaccine.

The gene calls are TRBV19 and TRBJ2-1; D unclear. The V gene's germline CDR1 is LNHDA and CDR2 SQIVND (reference sequence). V was pared by 7 bases and J by 3 bases, with 13 bases between. The CDR3 spans 14 residues. CDR3 loop: CASTGYLDYNEQFF. In DNA, the CDR3 is TGTGCCAGTACAGGCTATTTGGACTACAATGAGCAGTTCTTC.

The chain has TRBV20-1 and TRBJ1-5; 7 bases line up with TRBD1. CDR3 length equals 14 residues. Germline V gives CDR1 DFQATT, CDR2 SNEGSKA (reference sequence). Unmatched junction bases numbered 8, after V lost 3 bases and J lost 6 bases. CDR3 DNA: TGCAGTGCTAGGCCGACAGGGATTTTTCAGCCCCAGCATTTT. Translation gives CSARPTGIFQPQHF.

This clonotype was picked up many times. This chain links TRBV7-2 with TRBJ2-1; TRBD2 aligns across 8 bases. The CDR3 runs 15 residues. CDR1 is SGHTA, CDR2 FQGNSA, per germline. V shed 3 bases, J shed 7 bases, and the junction held 8 bases outside the gene matches. The CDR3 DNA reads TGTGCCAGCAGCTTTCCGCGGGGGGCCGTGAATGAGCAGTTCTTC. Protein product: CASSFPRGAVNEQFF.

This clonotype was seen a few times. The chain carries TRBV7-3 and TRBJ2-3; 9 nucleotides align to TRBD1. Losses at the gene ends were 4 bases for V and 8 bases for J; bases not matched to a gene: 4. The V gene's germline CDR1 is SGHTA and CDR2 FQGTGA. This CDR3 is 13 amino acids long. DNA of the CDR3: TGTGCCAGCAGCTCCGGACAGGGGCGTACGCAGTATTTT. This encodes CASSSGQGRTQYF. Using reference TRBV7-3 and TRBJ2-3 for the parts outside the CDR3, the full variable domain is GAGVSQTPSNKVTEKGKYVELRCDPISGHTALYWYRQSLGQGPEFLIYFQGTGAADDSGLPNDRFFAVRPEGSVSTLKIQRTERGDSAVYLCASSSGQGRTQYFGPGTRLTVL.

This clonotype has ten or more counts. The J gene is TRBJ2-2, the V gene TRBV7-8, with D tentatively TRBD2 (6 bases). There are 17 residues in the CDR3. V was shortened by 4 bases and J by 3 bases, with 18 bases between the two germline ends. The V gene's germline CDR1 is SGHVS and CDR2 FQNEAQ. The CDR3 is CASSSDRREPDTGELFF. The CDR3 coding sequence is TGTGCCAGCAGCTCAGATCGGAGGGAACCCGACACCGGGGAGCTGTTTTTT.

The sample holds a few counts of this clonotype. The V gene is TRBV2, the J gene TRBJ1-6, with 7 nucleotides matching TRBD1. Germline V CDR1 and CDR2: SNHLY, FYNNEI. The V segment lost 2 bases and the J segment 10 bases; nucleotides outside the gene matches: 5. The CDR3 has 14 amino acids. The CDR3 nucleotides read TGTGCCAGCAGTGAACGGGGACAGAGGTCACCCCTCCACTTT. This translates into CASSERGQRSPLHF.

This clonotype has a count of ten or more. V gene TRBV20-1 combines with J gene TRBJ2-5, with D maybe TRBD1 (6 bases). V lost 5 bases and J lost 2, with 12 bases in between. This CDR3 has 13 amino acids. CDR1 and CDR2 from the germline V gene are DFQATT and SNEGSKA (reference sequence). This CDR3 reads CSASRTVQETQYF. The CDR3 DNA reads as TGCAGTGCTTCCCGGACAGTTCAAGAGACCCAGTACTTC.

This clonotype was seen ten or more times. J is TRBJ1-5 and V is TRBV5-5, with 9 bases matching TRBD1. Trimming cost V 2 bases and J 9 bases; bases outside gene matches: 9. Germline CDR1 and CDR2: SGHKS and YYEKEE (reference sequence). The CDR3 sequence is 15 residues long. The CDR3: CASSFQPGQGGPQHF. The CDR3 coding sequence is TGTGCCAGCAGCTTTCAACCGGGACAGGGAGGGCCCCAGCATTTT.

The sample holds many counts of this clonotype. This chain connects TRBV3-1 to TRBJ2-7; D is possibly TRBD1 or TRBD2 (6 bases each). This CDR3 contains 16 residues. CDR1 LGHDT and CDR2 YNNKEL come from the germline V gene (reference sequence). Trimming stripped 0 bases from V and 0 bases from J, with 12 bases between. The DNA for the CDR3 is TGTGCCAGCAGCCAAGATGAAGGGGGGTGCTCCTACGAGCAGTACGTC. Translating it yields CASSQDEGGCSYEQYV.

The chain employs TRBV7-7 and TRBJ1-1; 8 bases are a match to TRBD1. Germline loops: CDR1 SSHAT, CDR2 FNYEAQ (reference sequence). CDR3 length equals 15 residues. The J segment lost 3 bases and the V segment lost 2 bases, leaving 5 bases of the junction unmatched. Here the CDR3 DNA reads TGTGCCAGCAGCTTACTAACAGGGGGGGACACTGAAGCTTTCTTT. Translated, it gives CASSLLTGGDTEAFF.

This clonotype was observed many times. This chain links TRBV20-1 with TRBJ1-1, with 7 bases aligning to TRBD1. Germline V CDR1 and CDR2: DFQATT, SNEGSKA (reference sequence). Unmatched junction bases numbered 3, after V lost 2 bases and J lost 0 bases. The CDR3 consists of 14 residues. CDR3 loop: CSARKGQVNTEAFF. In DNA, the CDR3 is TGCAGTGCTAGAAAAGGACAGGTGAACACTGAAGCTTTCTTT.

This chain joins TRBV5-4 and TRBJ2-1, with D unresolved. Germline V gives CDR1 SGHNT, CDR2 YYREEE (reference sequence). The CDR3 sequence is 17 residues long. V was shortened by 0 bases and J by 2 bases, with 15 bases between the two germline ends. The CDR3 nucleotides are TGTGCCAGCAGCTTGGGGGCCCCCAACGGCCCCTACAATGAGCAGTTCTTC. This codes for CASSLGAPNGPYNEQFF.

The gene calls are TRBV7-3 and TRBJ2-3; D is unresolved. Trimming removed 5 bases at V and 4 bases at J, with 7 bases between. The V gene's germline CDR1 is SGHTA and CDR2 FQGTGA. The length of the CDR3 is 12 residues. CDR3 DNA sequence: TGTGCCAGCAGCGGACCTGCAGATACGCAGTATTTT. Translating it yields CASSGPADTQYF.

The rearrangement joins TRBV5-1 to TRBJ1-4; tentatively, D is TRBD1 (5 bases). Germline V gives CDR1 SGHRS, CDR2 YFSETQ. The CDR3 is 14 residues long. Deletions cut 0 bases from V and 7 bases from J, with 10 bases between. CDR3 sequence (DNA): TGCGCCAGCAGCTTGGCGGGGGTCCGTGAAAAACTGTTTTTT. Its translation is CASSLAGVREKLFF.

In this sample, this clonotype turned up a few times. CDR3 DNA sequence: TGTGCCAGCAGCCGGATTGGGGGTTGGGAGACCCAGTACTTC. Translating gives CASSRIGGWETQYF. The chain recombines TRBV6-5 with TRBJ2-5; D might be TRBD1 or TRBD2, each matching 5 bases. The CDR3 covers 14 residues. The V end lost 6 bases, the J end lost 5 bases, and 16 bases lay between the germline ends. Germline V gives CDR1 MNHEY, CDR2 SVGAGI.

This clonotype was found a few times. The rearrangement joins TRBV27 to TRBJ1-2; D is unclear. This CDR3 contains 14 residues. V gave up 5 bases and J gave up 5 bases, with 15 bases separating them. The V gene's germline CDR1 is MNHEY and CDR2 SMNVEV (reference sequence). The CDR3 region has the DNA TGTGCCAGCAGTCCCACCAGGACTGGTTATGGCTACACCTTC. Residues: CASSPTRTGYGYTF.

The chain links TRBV21-1 to TRBJ1-5; the tabulated D call, TRBD1, remains unverified against the DNA. TRBV21-1 is recorded as a pseudogene. CDR3 length equals 16 residues. CDR3 in DNA: TGTGCCAGCAGAACCTCCCGGGACGGGAACAATCAGCCCCAGCATTTT. Translating it yields CASRTSRDGNNQPQHF.

The chain combines TRBV6-2 or TRBV6-3 with TRBJ1-6; TRBD1 matches 7 bases. V gave up 5 bases and J gave up 9 bases; unmatched junction bases: 7. The CDR3 is 14 amino acids. Germline CDR1 reads MNHEY; CDR2 reads SVGEGT. CDR3 protein: CASSTDRDGSPLHF. The CDR3 DNA reads as TGTGCCAGCAGTACCGACAGGGACGGTTCACCCCTCCACTTT.

This clonotype was detected many times. The chain uses TRBV5-1 and TRBJ2-5; D could derive from TRBD1 or TRBD2 (6 bases each). CDR3 length: 16 residues. V was clipped by 0 bases and J by 3 bases, with 15 bases between them. Germline CDR1 SGHRS, CDR2 YFSETQ. The CDR3 loop is CASSLAPGANKETQYF. For the CDR3, the DNA is TGCGCCAGCAGCTTGGCCCCGGGGGCCAACAAAGAGACCCAGTACTTC.

As DNA, the CDR3 is TGTGCCAGCAGCAACATAGCCGGGACAGGGGTCCCTGAAGCTTTCTTT. Its protein product is CASSNIAGTGVPEAFF. V gene TRBV6-5 combines with J gene TRBJ1-1, with 10 bases lining up with TRBD1. With 6 bases clipped from V and 6 bases from J, the junction kept 13 bases outside the gene matches. CDR1 is MNHEY and CDR2 is SVGAGI in the germline V gene. The CDR3 covers 16 residues.

This clonotype was seen a handful of times. The rearrangement joins TRBV24-1 to TRBJ2-3; 10 positions match TRBD1. This CDR3 region has 13 residues. Germline lookup yields CDR1 KGHDR and CDR2 SFDVKD. V shed 6 bases, J shed 6 bases, and the junction held 2 bases outside the gene matches. The CDR3 nucleotides read TGTGCCACCAGTAGGACAGGGGGTGATACGCAGTATTTT. Translating gives CATSRTGGDTQYF.

This clonotype was counted between two and nine times. The chain combines TRBV6-2 or TRBV6-3 with TRBJ2-4; no clear D. Germline V gene data show CDR1 as MNHEY and CDR2 as SVGEGT. V was trimmed by 0 bases and J by 9 bases, leaving 9 bases between them. The CDR3 has 13 residues. The DNA of the CDR3 is TGTGCCAGCAGTTACTCGACCCCAGTCATTCAGTACTTC. Translated: CASSYSTPVIQYF.